The rows below give T cell receptor beta chains drawn from one sample of a study of tumor and adjacent non-tumor tissue in lung cancer. MiXCR, applied by TCRdb to the multiplex PCR reads, yields one record per CDR3 protein. The profile shows some 80,000 distinct CDR3 sequences, just under 75% of them singletons. The sequenced sample was lung tumor tissue. Receptor source: a woman aged 40 to 49 with non-small cell lung cancer. CDR3s include the opening cysteine and the closing phenylalanine or tryptophan. The order of the fields is V gene, D gene, clone size, CDR3 length, J gene, CDR3 protein, CDR3 DNA. D genes are given only for firm matches. Clone size, where shown, is once, few, many, or a class for clones that have expanded.

V: TRBV6-1
D: .
size: many
length: 14
J: TRBJ1-5
CDR3: CASSEGLGNQPQHF
DNA: TGTGCCAGCAGTGAGGGGTTAGGGAATCAGCCCCAGCATTTT

V: TRBV29-1
D: .
size: .
length: 15
J: TRBJ2-3
CDR3: CSFAEREVGTYTQYF
DNA: TGCAGCTTTGCGGAGAGAGAGGTCGGGACATATACGCAGTATTTT

V: TRBV6-6
D: .
size: many
length: 15
J: TRBJ1-3
CDR3: CASSYMPGTAYTIYF
DNA: TGTGCCAGCAGTTACATGCCCGGGACGGCGTACACCATATATTTT

V: TRBV5-6
D: .
size: .
length: 14
J: TRBJ2-5
CDR3: CVSSLIGQKESQYF
DNA: TGTGTTAGCAGCTTGATAGGTCAGAAAGAGAGCCAGTACTTC

V: TRBV12-3/TRBV12-4
D: .
size: .
length: 13
J: TRBJ2-7
CDR3: CASRLADAYVQYF
DNA: TGTGCCAGCCGTTTAGCGGATGCCTACGTGCAGTACTTC

V: TRBV11-2
D: TRBD1
size: .
length: 18
J: TRBJ2-3
CDR3: CASSPCLPGQGDVDTQYF
DNA: TGTGCCAGCAGCCCGTGTTTGCCGGGACAGGGTGATGTAGATACGCAGTATTTT

V: TRBV5-1
D: .
size: .
length: 13
J: TRBJ2-3
CDR3: CASSLARIDTQYF
DNA: TGCGCCAGTAGCTTGGCCAGAATAGATACGCAGTATTTT

V: TRBV5-1
D: .
size: once
length: 14
J: TRBJ2-7
CDR3: CASSLEQVLYKQYF
DNA: TGCGCCAGCAGCTTGGAGCAGGTTCTCTACAAGCAATACTTC

V: TRBV6-5
D: .
size: .
length: 16
J: TRBJ2-2
CDR3: CASRSPRDWVTGELFF
DNA: TGTGCCAGCAGAAGCCCCCGGGACTGGGTCACCGGGGAGCTGTTTTTT

V: TRBV6-6
D: .
size: many
length: 18
J: TRBJ2-6
CDR3: CASSSQGRQNSGANVLTF
DNA: TGTGCCAGCAGTTCCCAGGGACGGCAAAACTCTGGGGCCAACGTCCTGACTTTC

V: TRBV2
D: TRBD1
size: many
length: 14
J: TRBJ1-2
CDR3: CASSEAGQGYGYTF
DNA: TGTGCCAGCAGTGAGGCGGGACAGGGGTATGGCTACACCTTC

V: TRBV12-3/TRBV12-4
D: .
size: .
length: 14
J: TRBJ2-5
CDR3: CANSLEGVQESRYF
DNA: TGTGCCAACAGTTTAGAAGGAGTTCAAGAGAGCCGGTACTTC

V: TRBV6-5
D: TRBD2
size: medium-sized
length: 16
J: TRBJ2-3
CDR3: CASSYSPPGGTDTQYF
DNA: TGTGCCAGCAGTTACTCTCCCCCGGGGGGGACAGATACGCAGTATTTT

V: TRBV5-6
D: .
size: .
length: 14
J: TRBJ2-5
CDR3: CASSLPRRHETQYF
DNA: TGTGCCAGCAGCTTACCCAGGAGGCACGAGACGCAGTACTTC

V: TRBV12-3/TRBV12-4
D: TRBD2
size: .
length: 16
J: TRBJ2-3
CDR3: CASTHQMLAGFHTQYF
DNA: TGTGCCAGCACCCACCAGATGTTAGCGGGATTCCATACGCAGTATTTT

V: TRBV11-2
D: .
size: medium-sized
length: 15
J: TRBJ1-2
CDR3: CASSQYKTGLRGYTF
DNA: TGTGCCAGCAGCCAATACAAGACAGGACTAAGAGGCTACACCTTC

V: TRBV20-1
D: .
size: .
length: 14
J: TRBJ2-2
CDR3: CSAPPRHETGELFF
DNA: TGCAGTGCTCCGCCGAGACATGAAACCGGGGAGCTGTTTTTT

V: TRBV6-1
D: .
size: .
length: 16
J: TRBJ2-7
CDR3: CASSFLAGQGPYKQYF
DNA: TGTGCCAGCAGTTTCCTAGCGGGACAGGGTCCCTACAAGCAGTACTTC

V: TRBV7-3
D: TRBD1
size: .
length: 13
J: TRBJ2-1
CDR3: CASGTGGNYEQFF
DNA: TGTGCCAGCGGGACAGGGGGCAACTATGAGCAGTTCTTC

V: TRBV11-2
D: .
size: .
length: 14
J: TRBJ2-7
CDR3: CASSLQLAVHKQYF
DNA: TGTGCCAGCAGTTTACAGTTAGCCGTCCACAAGCAGTACTTC

V: TRBV6-6
D: .
size: .
length: 12
J: TRBJ1-1
CDR3: CARTSHGQTAFF
DNA: TGTGCCCGCACCTCACATGGGCAAACAGCTTTCTTT

V: TRBV4-2
D: TRBD2
size: medium-sized
length: 16
J: TRBJ2-2
CDR3: CASSRGLAGDTGELFF
DNA: TGTGCCAGCAGCCGAGGACTAGCGGGGGACACCGGGGAGCTGTTTTTT

V: TRBV5-6
D: TRBD1
size: .
length: 13
J: TRBJ1-1
CDR3: CASNLLGTDRVVF
DNA: TGTGCCAGCAACTTGTTAGGGACAGATAGGGTAGTCTTT

V: TRBV6-6
D: .
size: .
length: 16
J: TRBJ1-1
CDR3: CGSSYGTGRWGAEAFF
DNA: TGTGGCAGCAGTTACGGTACGGGGCGGTGGGGCGCTGAAGCTTTCTTT

V: TRBV4-2
D: TRBD1
size: many
length: 15
J: TRBJ2-7
CDR3: CASSQRTGEFYEQYF
DNA: TGTGCCAGCAGCCAAAGAACAGGGGAATTCTACGAGCAGTACTTC

V: TRBV7-9
D: .
size: many
length: 12
J: TRBJ1-1
CDR3: CASSLQVAEAFF
DNA: TGTGCCAGCAGCTTACAAGTGGCTGAAGCTTTCTTT

V: TRBV6-9
D: .
size: .
length: 16
J: TRBJ2-3
CDR3: CASSLSAPGPQDTHYF
DNA: TGTGCCAGCAGTCTATCAGCCCCCGGACCCCAGGATACGCACTATTTT

V: TRBV4-2
D: .
size: .
length: 13
J: TRBJ2-7
CDR3: CVSSQAHREEQYF
DNA: TGTGTTAGCAGCCAAGCCCACCGCGAGGAGCAGTACTTC

V: TRBV5-6
D: .
size: .
length: 16
J: TRBJ1-1
CDR3: CASGFTLDRPNTEAFF
DNA: TGTGCCAGCGGCTTTACTCTGGACAGACCGAACACTGAAGCTTTCTTT

V: TRBV11-2
D: .
size: many
length: 12
J: TRBJ2-5
CDR3: CASSLSGRTQYF
DNA: TGTGCCAGCAGCTTGAGCGGCCGGACCCAGTACTTC

V: TRBV19
D: .
size: .
length: 15
J: TRBJ2-1
CDR3: CASCIDRLGGDEQFF
DNA: TGTGCCAGTTGTATAGATCGTCTTGGTGGGGATGAGCAGTTCTTC

V: TRBV10-2
D: .
size: .
length: 15
J: TRBJ1-1
CDR3: CASSEWGTLNTEAFF
DNA: TGCGCCAGCAGTGAGTGGGGCACTCTGAACACTGAAGCTTTCTTT

V: TRBV20-1
D: .
size: many
length: 13
J: TRBJ2-7
CDR3: CSASGPSSYEQYF
DNA: TGCAGTGCTAGTGGGCCTAGCTCTTACGAGCAGTACTTC

V: TRBV6-5
D: .
size: .
length: 16
J: TRBJ2-7
CDR3: CANSRDNRGSSYEQYF
DNA: TGTGCCAACAGCCGGGATAACAGAGGAAGCTCCTACGAGCAGTACTTC

V: TRBV29-1
D: TRBD2
size: .
length: 15
J: TRBJ2-7
CDR3: CNVAGGLADSYEQYF
DNA: TGCAATGTTGCCGGGGGACTAGCGGACTCCTACGAACAGTACTTC

V: TRBV6-5
D: TRBD1
size: .
length: 16
J: TRBJ2-2
CDR3: CASSYKGTGNTWEPFF
DNA: TGTGCCAGCAGCTACAAAGGGACAGGGAACACCTGGGAGCCGTTTTTT

V: TRBV29-1
D: .
size: .
length: 11
J: TRBJ2-7
CDR3: CSVESEPERYF
DNA: TGCAGCGTTGAAAGTGAACCCGAGCGGTACTTC

V: TRBV28
D: .
size: .
length: 18
J: TRBJ2-7
CDR3: CASSTYTRGALNSYEQYF
DNA: TGTGCCAGCAGTACCTACACAAGGGGGGCCCTGAATTCCTACGAGCAGTACTTC

V: TRBV11-2
D: .
size: few
length: 14
J: TRBJ2-3
CDR3: CARSRTGTDSTQYF
DNA: TGTGCCCGAAGTCGCACGGGCACGGACAGTACGCAGTATTTT

V: TRBV2
D: .
size: .
length: 11
J: TRBJ2-7
CDR3: CTSRNLYEQYF
DNA: TGTACCAGCAGGAACCTATACGAGCAGTACTTC

V: TRBV6-2/TRBV6-3
D: .
size: many
length: 14
J: TRBJ2-7
CDR3: CASSLTTGYYEQYF
DNA: TGTGCCAGCAGTTTAACCACAGGGTACTACGAGCAGTACTTC